The 24 T cell receptor beta chains below were found in one sample sequenced in a study of response to subunit inactivated influenza vaccine. One entry per CDR3 protein, called by TCRdb with MiXCR from the RT-PCR reads. The sample includes hundreds of thousands of distinct CDR3 sequences, about 18% of them seen just once. The sequencing used PBMCs from blood, collected 4 to 6 days after vaccination. The receptors were sampled from a middle-aged man who received an inactivated influenza vaccine.

The chain joins TRBV5-1 to TRBJ2-7; TRBD1 aligns across 7 bases. The germline V gene encodes CDR1 SGHRS and CDR2 YFSETQ. CDR3 length equals 14 residues. The junction had 8 bases not matched to a gene; V was cut back by 4 bases and J by 4 bases. CDR3 in amino acids: CASSEGTATYEQYF. The CDR3 coding sequence is TGCGCCAGCAGCGAGGGGACAGCTACTTACGAGCAGTACTTC.

J is TRBJ2-2 and V is TRBV12-3 or TRBV12-4, with D hard to call. V was clipped by 6 bases and J by 5 bases, with 16 bases between them. This CDR3 is built from 15 residues. The chain's CDR3 is CASSSTWGGTGELFF. CDR3 DNA sequence: TGTGCCAGCAGCTCGACTTGGGGTGGGACCGGGGAGCTGTTTTTT.

This chain uses TRBV20-1 with TRBJ2-7; 11 nucleotides agree with TRBD2. This CDR3 is 15 amino acids long. The V gene end was trimmed by 3 bases and the J gene end by 5 bases; junction bases not matched to a gene: 9. Germline V gene data show CDR1 as DFQATT and CDR2 as SNEGSKA (reference sequence). Here the CDR3 reads CSASAASGGSHEQYF. The CDR3 DNA reads as TGCAGTGCTAGTGCCGCTAGCGGGGGGTCTCACGAGCAGTACTTC.

At least ten counts were recorded for this clonotype. The gene calls are TRBV5-1 and TRBJ2-5, with 8 positions matching TRBD1. CDR3 size: 14 residues. From germline, CDR1 is SGHRS and CDR2 YFSETQ. Germline trimming cut 1 base from V and 3 bases from J; bases unmatched to any gene: 2. The chain's CDR3 is CASSLRGQEETQYF. As DNA, the CDR3 is TGCGCCAGCAGCTTGAGGGGACAGGAAGAGACCCAGTACTTC.

This clonotype occurred a few times. This chain links TRBV4-2 with TRBJ1-1; D gene uncertain. Trimming took 0 bases from V and 0 from J, leaving 8 bases between them. The CDR3 extends over 15 amino acids. Germline lookup yields CDR1 LGHNA and CDR2 YNFKEQ. The CDR3 reads CASSQEMYMNTEAFF. CDR3 sequence (DNA): TGTGCCAGCAGCCAAGAAATGTATATGAACACTGAAGCTTTCTTT.

This clonotype was picked up a small number of times. The chain carries TRBV24-1 and TRBJ2-5, with unresolved D. CDR1 KGHDR and CDR2 SFDVKD come from the germline V gene. Deletions cut 5 bases from V and 1 base from J, with 13 bases between. This CDR3 has 15 residues. The CDR3 sequence is CATSADTTSQETQYF. The CDR3 DNA sequence: TGTGCCACCAGTGCTGACACCACAAGCCAAGAGACCCAGTACTTC.

At least ten counts were recorded for this clonotype. The genes are TRBV10-2 and TRBJ2-1, with TRBD2 identical over 9 bases. Germline trimming cut 10 bases from V and 2 bases from J; bases unmatched to any gene: 6. Germline values: CDR1 WSHSY, CDR2 SAAADI. The CDR3 totals 14 residues. CDR3 nucleotides: TGCGCCACCTTAGCGGGGGACGCCTACAATGAGCAGTTCTTC. Its protein product is CATLAGDAYNEQFF.

This clonotype was seen many times. Sequence at one end of the junction differs from germline and may be a read error. V gene TRBV5-6 combines with J gene TRBJ2-1, with D perhaps given as TRBD1 or TRBD2 (5 bases each). CDR1 is SGHDT and CDR2 is YYEEEE in the germline V gene. The CDR3 totals 15 residues. CDR3: CASSLGTGSYNEQFF. DNA of the CDR3: TGCGCCAGCAGCCTCGGGACGGGATCCTACAATGAGCAGTTCTTC. Full variable domain (missing parts from reference TRBV5-6 and TRBJ2-1): DAGVTQSPTHLIKTRGQQVTLRCSPKSGHDTVSWYQQALGQGPQFIFQYYEEEERQRGNFPDRFSGHQFPNYSSELNVNALLLGDSALYLCASSLGTGSYNEQFFGPGTRLTVL.

V usage is TRBV5-1 and J usage is TRBJ2-1; 7 positions agree with TRBD2. CDR3 length equals 16 residues. CDR1 and CDR2 (germline): SGHRS, YFSETQ. V shed 1 base, J shed 4 bases, and the junction held 8 bases outside the gene matches. Written as DNA, the CDR3 is TGCGCCAGCAGCTTGCAGCCGGGAGGCCATTACAATGAGCAGTTCTTC. Its protein product is CASSLQPGGHYNEQFF. Complete variable domain (other parts from reference TRBV5-1 and TRBJ2-1): KAGVTQTPRYLIKTRGQQVTLSCSPISGHRSVSWYQQTPGQGLQFLFEYFSETQRNKGNFPGRFSGRQFSNSRSEMNVSTLELGDSALYLCASSLQPGGHYNEQFFGPGTRLTVL.

The J gene is TRBJ2-5, the V gene TRBV5-5, with 7 bases that match TRBD2. CDR1 is SGHKS and CDR2 is YYEKEE in the germline V gene (reference sequence). There are 16 residues in the CDR3. The trim removed 2 bases at V and 2 bases at J, leaving 9 bases unmatched. CDR3 sequence reads: CASSFYSGSLQETQYF. The CDR3 DNA follows: TGTGCCAGCAGCTTCTATAGCGGGTCGCTACAAGAGACCCAGTACTTC.

This rearrangement joins TRBV18 to TRBJ2-7; D uncertain. With 3 bases removed from V and 4 bases from J, the gap between germline ends came to 22 bases. Per germline, CDR1 KGHSH and CDR2 LQKENI. This CDR3 is built from 17 residues. The DNA of the CDR3 is TGTGCCAGCTCACCGTACTCTGATGTTGGTAGTGGATACGAGCAGTACTTC. Encoded protein: CASSPYSDVGSGYEQYF.

In its sample, this clonotype was seen a few times. V is TRBV29-1 and J is TRBJ1-2, with D unclear. The germline CDR1 and CDR2 sequences are SQVTM and ANQGSEA. V lost 5 bases and J 5 bases, leaving 6 bases between the germline ends. The CDR3 length is 10 residues. In DNA, the CDR3 is TGCAGCGTTCTTCTTTATGGCTACACCTTC. As protein: CSVLLYGYTF.

The DNA for the CDR3 is TGTGCCAGCAGCACAAGCGTGCAGGGCCCCTACAATGAGCAGTTCTTC. Its protein is CASSTSVQGPYNEQFF. The chain links TRBV7-2 to TRBJ2-1, with D possibly being TRBD1 (5 bases). The CDR3 extends over 16 amino acids. The ends were cut back, 5 bases at V and 2 bases at J, with 16 bases in the middle. Germline lookup yields CDR1 SGHTA and CDR2 FQGNSA.

The chain has TRBV6-2 or TRBV6-3 and TRBJ2-7, with 7 bases aligning to TRBD1. With 5 bases clipped from V and 5 bases from J, the junction kept 9 bases outside the gene matches. CDR1 and CDR2 (germline): MNHEY, SVGEGT. The CDR3 runs 14 residues. Here the CDR3 DNA reads TGTGCCAGCAGTCCAGGGGGAAGTAGGAACGAGCAGTACTTC. Protein sequence: CASSPGGSRNEQYF.

The V and J genes are TRBV4-1 and TRBJ2-3; 9 bases align to TRBD2. CDR3 length: 15 residues. Trimming took 5 bases from V and 0 from J; bases not matched to a gene: 3. Germline lookup yields CDR1 MGHRA and CDR2 YSYEKL. CDR3 in amino acids: CASSSSGKSTDTQYF. CDR3 sequence (DNA): TGCGCCAGCAGCTCTAGCGGGAAGAGCACAGATACGCAGTATTTT.

The chain links TRBV24-1 to TRBJ2-1; perhaps TRBD2 as D (6 bases). This CDR3 region has 15 residues. Trimming took 3 bases from V and 1 from J, leaving 9 bases between them. Looked up from germline, CDR1 is KGHDR and CDR2 is SFDVKD. CDR3 in amino acids: CATSDTGLSYNEQFF. In nucleotides, the CDR3 is TGTGCCACCAGTGATACGGGACTTTCCTACAATGAGCAGTTCTTC.

The chain employs TRBV4-3 and TRBJ2-1; D gene uncertain. The CDR3 runs 14 residues. Germline CDR1 is LGHNA and CDR2 is YSLEER. V lost 5 bases and J lost 0, with 8 bases in between. In nucleotides, the CDR3 is TGCGCCAGCAGCTCAGATCCCTCCTACAATGAGCAGTTCTTC. Translating gives CASSSDPSYNEQFF.

This chain joins TRBV28 and TRBJ1-3, with D maybe TRBD1 (5 bases). The CDR3 consists of 15 residues. Trimming pared 6 bases from V and 0 bases from J, leaving 12 bases between. CDR1 is MDHEN and CDR2 is SYDVKM in the germline V gene. For the CDR3, the DNA is TGTGCCAGCAGGCCTCCGACAGTCTCTGGAAACACCATATATTTT. Translating it yields CASRPPTVSGNTIYF.

J is TRBJ1-1 and V is TRBV5-1; perhaps TRBD1 as D (6 bases). Trimming removed 0 bases from V and 5 bases from J, with 14 bases in between. CDR1 and CDR2 from the germline V gene are SGHRS and YFSETQ. CDR3 length: 15 residues. Here the CDR3 reads CASSLAWGGGTEAFF. CDR3 DNA: TGCGCCAGCAGCTTGGCTTGGGGAGGGGGAACTGAAGCTTTCTTT.

Many counts were recorded for this clonotype. The rearrangement joins TRBV20-1 to TRBJ2-1; TRBD1 or TRBD2 may be the D gene (6 bases each). This CDR3 region has 12 residues. Germline values: CDR1 DFQATT, CDR2 SNEGSKA (reference sequence). The V end lost 4 bases, the J end lost 8 bases, and 12 bases lay between the germline ends. The CDR3 region has the DNA TGCAGTGCTACCAAACGGGGGCATGAGCAGTTCTTC. Its protein is CSATKRGHEQFF.

This clonotype was recorded a few times. The chain links TRBV9 to TRBJ1-6; tentative D call: TRBD1 (5 bases). The germline CDR1 and CDR2 sequences are SGDLS and YYNGEE. V was pared by 0 bases and J by 9 bases, with 13 bases between. This CDR3 region has 15 residues. This CDR3 reads CASSVVGVWGSPLHF. DNA for the CDR3: TGTGCCAGCAGCGTAGTAGGGGTTTGGGGTTCACCCCTCCACTTT.

This clonotype was recorded a few times. The V and J genes are TRBV6-5 and TRBJ2-4; 8 bases line up with TRBD1. V dropped 4 bases and J dropped 8; count of bases not matched to a gene: 4. The CDR3 sequence is 13 residues long. Looked up from germline, CDR1 is MNHEY and CDR2 is SVGAGI. The CDR3, as DNA: TGTGCCAGCAGTTTAACAGGGGGGTACATTCAGTACTTC. Translation: CASSLTGGYIQYF.

This sequence joins TRBV28 and TRBJ2-5, with 8 positions matching TRBD2. V shed 6 bases and J 5 bases; nucleotides not matched to a gene: 8. This CDR3 contains 14 residues. The V gene's germline CDR1 is MDHEN and CDR2 SYDVKM. This CDR3 is CASRLSGVGETQYF. The CDR3 DNA reads as TGTGCCAGCAGACTTAGCGGGGTAGGGGAGACCCAGTACTTC.

This clonotype occurred a few times. V gene TRBV7-6 combines with J gene TRBJ2-5; a weak D match, TRBD2 (7 bases). Per germline, CDR1 SGHVS and CDR2 FNYEAQ. The CDR3 totals 17 residues. The V end lost 4 bases, the J end lost 2 bases, and 20 bases lay between the germline ends. The DNA for the CDR3 is TGTGCCAGCAGCTCTAGTAGGGGGAGGGCCCTACAAGAGACCCAGTACTTC. It translates to CASSSSRGRALQETQYF.